The 30 T cell receptor beta chains below were found in one sample sequenced in a study of regulatory T cells in long-lasting Graves disease. According to the study, TCR beta libraries were built with iRepertoire HTBI primers and CDR3-region Arm-PCR. TCRdb called the multiplex PCR reads again in MiXCR, with one record for every CDR3 protein. The table records around 500,000 distinct CDR3 sequences, around 13% of them present only once. Time point reported: newly diagnosed GD, antithyroid drugs for less than 3 months. TCR sequences were obtained from RNA taken from PBMCs. These data are also associated with another study on T cells in Graves' hyperthyroidism and ophthalmopathy.

The sample consisted of peripheral blood mononuclear cells (PBMCs), taken at new diagnosis, from a patient treated with antithyroid drugs. Receptors were obtained from a woman between 25 and 40 years old with Graves disease.

This clonotype was counted only a few times. The chain employs TRBV9 and TRBJ2-1; D might be TRBD1 or TRBD2, each matching 7 bases. CDR3 length equals 16 residues. Germline-derived CDR1 and CDR2 are SGDLS and YYNGEE. V was pared by 1 base and J by 4 bases, with 15 bases between. The CDR3 nucleotides are TGTGCCAGCAGCGTACCAGGGGGAGCGGGATACAATGAGCAGTTCTTC. Translation gives CASSVPGGAGYNEQFF.

This clonotype has more than one count but fewer than ten. Written as DNA, the CDR3 is TGTGCCACCAGTGATTTGGGGGTTGGCTACACCTTC. This codes for CATSDLGVGYTF. V usage is TRBV24-1 and J usage is TRBJ1-2, with D unresolved. Germline V gene sequence: CDR1 KGHDR, CDR2 SFDVKD. There are 12 residues in the CDR3. Trimming left V 0 bases short and J 7 bases short, with 5 bases between.

This clonotype was counted ten times or more. The chain carries TRBV11-2 and TRBJ2-3; TRBD2 matches at 8 bases. The CDR3 contains 16 residues. V gave up 1 base and J gave up 2 bases; unmatched junction bases: 5. The germline V gene encodes CDR1 SGHAT and CDR2 FQNNGV. In DNA form, the CDR3 reads TGTGCCAGCAGCTTAGGCAGCGGGAGCCACACAGATACGCAGTATTTT. This encodes CASSLGSGSHTDTQYF.

This chain links TRBV7-8 with TRBJ2-2; the D gene is possibly TRBD1 (6 bases). V was pared by 1 base and J by 7 bases, with 13 bases between. This CDR3 region has 15 residues. In germline, CDR1 is SGHVS, CDR2 FQNEAQ. CDR3 protein: CASSLEPGVNGELFF. CDR3 DNA sequence: TGTGCCAGCAGCTTAGAACCAGGGGTAAACGGGGAGCTGTTTTTT.

The sample holds many counts of this clonotype. V usage is TRBV11-2 and J usage is TRBJ2-1; tentatively, D is TRBD1 (5 bases). The CDR3 has 17 amino acids. Between the trimmed V and J ends, which lost 0 bases and 8 bases, there was a span of 20 bases. Germline assignment: CDR1 SGHAT and CDR2 FQNNGV. The CDR3 loop is CASSLDDPATAEHEQFF. CDR3 DNA: TGTGCCAGCAGCTTAGATGACCCCGCGACAGCTGAGCATGAGCAGTTCTTC.

This clonotype was seen ten or more times. At one end, the junction sequence differs from germline, possibly due to a read error. The gene calls are TRBV11-1 and TRBJ2-7; either TRBD1 or TRBD2 may fit D (5 bases each). The CDR3 is 14 residues long. The V gene's germline CDR1 is SGHAT and CDR2 FQDESV (reference sequence). CDR3 in amino acids: CAGSLTGRDYEQYF. CDR3 DNA: TGTGCCGGCAGCTTAACGGGACGGGACTACGAGCAGTACTTC.

The CDR3 region has the DNA TGTGCCAGCAGCTTAGCGCGGAGTAGCGGGAGGCCCCTCTCCTACAATGAGCAGTTCTTC. Amino acids: CASSLARSSGRPLSYNEQFF. V and J are TRBV7-6 and TRBJ2-1; 10 positions agree with TRBD2. The length of the CDR3 is 20 residues. The V and J ends lost 0 bases and 0 bases, in that order; junction bases with no gene match: 11. Germline CDR1 SGHVS, CDR2 FNYEAQ.

V and J are TRBV15 and TRBJ2-7, with TRBD1 matching over 10 bases. This CDR3 is 14 amino acids long. Trimming cost V 5 bases and J 3 bases; bases outside gene matches: 4. Germline V gene data show CDR1 as LNHNV and CDR2 as YYDKDF (reference sequence). In DNA, the CDR3 is TGTGCCACCAGCCTCGGGACAGGGGACTACGAGCAGTACTTC. Translation: CATSLGTGDYEQYF.

This clonotype has a count of ten or more. The genes are TRBV10-3 and TRBJ2-5, with 9 nucleotides matching TRBD1. Germline V gene data show CDR1 as ENHRY and CDR2 as SYGVKD. With V trimmed by 6 bases and J by 7 bases, 6 bases remained unmatched. This CDR3 is 13 amino acids long. The CDR3 spells CAIRTGTGLTQYF. The CDR3 DNA reads as TGTGCCATCAGGACCGGGACAGGGTTGACCCAGTACTTC.

The chain employs TRBV9 and TRBJ1-4; TRBD1 aligns across 9 bases. Per germline, CDR1 SGDLS and CDR2 YYNGEE. The CDR3 loop spans 13 amino acids. V trimming: 5 bases; J trimming: 8 bases; junction bases outside the gene matches: 4. The CDR3 coding sequence is TGTGCCAGCAGGGGACAGGGAGAGGAAAAACTGTTTTTT. The encoded protein is CASRGQGEEKLFF.

This clonotype was observed a handful of times. The CDR3 spells CAWSVIGGEQFF. The CDR3 DNA reads as TGTGCCTGGAGTGTCATCGGTGGAGAGCAGTTCTTC. The chain couples TRBV30 to TRBJ2-1, with D hard to call. The length of the CDR3 is 12 residues. The germline V gene encodes CDR1 GTSNPN and CDR2 SVGIG (reference sequence). V was trimmed by 0 bases and J by 10 bases, leaving 10 bases between them.

There are many counts of this clonotype. The chain recombines TRBV11-2 with TRBJ1-1; no reliable D call. Trimming shortened V by 5 bases and J by 8 bases, and 18 bases separated the two germline ends. CDR3 length equals 14 residues. Germline loops: CDR1 SGHAT, CDR2 FQNNGV. As DNA, the CDR3 is TGTGCCAGCAGCCTAGCGGTCGGGGTTTCGGAAGCTTTCTTT. Translation: CASSLAVGVSEAFF.

This clonotype was seen only a few times. CDR3 residues: CAIGAQDAGYTF. CDR3 bases: TGTGCCATCGGGGCACAGGACGCTGGCTACACCTTC. The J gene is TRBJ1-2, the V gene TRBV10-3, with D perhaps TRBD1 (5 bases). The V and J ends lost 8 bases and 7 bases respectively, with 14 bases between them. Germline V gene data show CDR1 as ENHRY and CDR2 as SYGVKD. This CDR3 has 12 residues.

This clonotype was counted many times. The chain is built from TRBV15 and TRBJ1-3; D is unclear. V was shortened by 3 bases and J by 0 bases, with 6 bases between the two germline ends. The CDR3 length is 14 residues. From germline, CDR1 is LNHNV and CDR2 YYDKDF (reference sequence). CDR3 residues: CATSSSGSGNTIYF. CDR3 bases: TGTGCCACCAGCAGCTCAGGCTCTGGAAACACCATATATTTT. Based on the CDR3 plus reference TRBV15 and TRBJ1-3, the full variable domain is DAMVIQNPRYQVTQFGKPVTLSCSQTLNHNVMYWYQQKSSQAPKLLFHYYDKDFNNEADTPDNFQSRRPNTSFCFLDIRSPGLGDTAMYLCATSSSGSGNTIYFGEGSWLTVV.

In regard to this clonotype: A much larger clone lies one base from this, so it may be a read error. The genes are TRBV2 and TRBJ2-7, with D unclear. Germline lookup yields CDR1 SNHLY and CDR2 FYNNEI. V gave up 6 bases and J gave up 2 bases, with 11 bases separating them. The CDR3 covers 13 residues. CDR3 region: CASRVGRPYEQYF. As DNA, the CDR3 is TGTGCCAGCAGAGTTGGACGACCCTACGAGCAGTACTTC.

V usage is TRBV4-3 and J usage is TRBJ2-3; TRBD1 matches at 7 bases. The CDR3 sequence is 13 residues long. J was trimmed by 2 bases and V by 8 bases; bases with no gene match: 4. CDR1 is LGHNA, CDR2 YSLEER, per germline. CDR3: CASAGQDTDTQYF. CDR3 in DNA: TGCGCCAGCGCCGGACAGGACACAGATACGCAGTATTTT.

Comment on this clonotype: The junction departs from the called germline gene at one end, perhaps through a read error. The chain carries TRBV5-5 and TRBJ1-3; 7 positions agree with TRBD1. The CDR3 consists of 20 residues. Germline CDR1 SGHKS, CDR2 YYEKEE (reference sequence). For the CDR3, the DNA is TGTGCCAGCAGCTTGGACAGGGGCATTCTCGAGTTTCGGGGATCCAACACCACATATTTT. Its protein product is CASSLDRGILEFRGSNTTYF.

The chain carries TRBV30 and TRBJ1-3, with unresolved D. Trimming took off 2 bases at V and 0 bases at J, with 8 bases between the two ends. Germline CDR1 is GTSNPN and CDR2 is SVGIG (reference sequence). The CDR3 runs 14 residues. CDR3 sequence (DNA): TGTGCCTGGAGTCTTATACGCTCTGGAAACACCATATATTTT. Residues: CAWSLIRSGNTIYF.

This clonotype has ten or more counts. This chain connects TRBV11-2 to TRBJ2-3; D ambiguous. Trimming cost V 1 base and J 1 base, with 12 bases left between them. In germline, CDR1 is SGHAT, CDR2 FQNNGV. The CDR3 contains 16 residues. Written as DNA, the CDR3 is TGTGCCAGCAGCTTAGTTCGCGGAACGGGCACAGATACGCAGTATTTT. Protein product: CASSLVRGTGTDTQYF.

This chain joins TRBV7-9 and TRBJ2-2, with TRBD1 identical over 9 bases. With V trimmed by 1 base and J by 5 bases, 8 bases remained unmatched. This CDR3 has 17 residues. CDR1 is SEHNR and CDR2 is FQNEAQ in the germline V gene (reference sequence). The CDR3 region is CASSLGPDRGSTGELFF. The CDR3 region has the DNA TGTGCCAGCAGCTTAGGGCCGGACAGGGGTTCAACCGGGGAGCTGTTTTTT.

In its sample, this clonotype was seen many times. The chain uses TRBV19 and TRBJ2-2; D could derive from TRBD1 or TRBD2 (5 bases each). Deletions cut 6 bases from V and 5 bases from J, with 19 bases between. The germline V gene has CDR1 LNHDA and CDR2 SQIVND (reference sequence). The CDR3 is 16 amino acids. The CDR3 reads CASRRGGQTRTGELFF. The CDR3 region has the DNA TGTGCCAGTAGGAGGGGCGGCCAGACTCGAACCGGGGAGCTGTTTTTT. Full variable domain (missing parts from reference TRBV19 and TRBJ2-2): DGGITQSPKYLFRKEGQNVTLSCEQNLNHDAMYWYRQDPGQGLRLIYYSQIVNDFQKGDIAEGYSVSREKKESFPLTVTSAQKNPTAFYLCASRRGGQTRTGELFFGEGSRLTVL.

The chain combines TRBV6-1 with TRBJ2-1; TRBD1 matches 8 bases. The V and J ends lost 5 bases and 9 bases, in that order; junction bases with no gene match: 9. Germline assignment: CDR1 MNHNS and CDR2 SASEGT. The CDR3 runs to 14 residues. This chain's CDR3 is CASSKKTGVIEQFF. The CDR3 coding sequence is TGTGCCAGCAGTAAAAAGACAGGGGTGATTGAGCAGTTCTTC.

In this sample, this clonotype turned up a few times. The rearrangement uses TRBV6-2 or TRBV6-3 and TRBJ2-7; 10 bases match TRBD1. The J call is in doubt because the DNA end fits TRBJ2-1 better. CDR3 size: 14 residues. Germline CDR1 and CDR2: MNHEY and SVGEGT. The CDR3 is CASTRGQGWSEQFF. The CDR3 bases are TGTGCCAGCACCCGGGGACAGGGGTGGAGTGAGCAGTTCTTC.

In its sample, this clonotype was seen once. Since a much larger clone is just one base distant, this may be a read error. V usage is TRBV30 and J usage is TRBJ2-2; 7 positions agree with TRBD1. The CDR3 is 13 residues long. Germline CDR1 reads GTSNPN; CDR2 reads SVGIG (reference sequence). Here the CDR3 DNA reads TGTGCCTGGGGGGACAGATTCAACGGGGAGCCGTTTTTT. Protein product: CAWGDRFNGEPFF.

In the case of this clonotype: This may come from a read error, since a much larger clone is one base off. The CDR3 protein is CTSSLDWDRVDLTF. CDR3 nucleotide sequence: TGTACCAGCAGCTTAGATTGGGACAGGGTAGACCTGACTTTC. The chain joins TRBV7-8 to TRBJ2-6, with 9 bases fitting TRBD1. The CDR3 spans 14 residues. Germline V CDR1 and CDR2: SGHVS, FQNEAQ.

This clonotype came up many times. The chain links TRBV6-2 or TRBV6-3 to TRBJ1-5; weak D call: TRBD1 (6 bases). CDR1 is MNHEY, CDR2 SVGEGT, per germline. The ends were cut back, 5 bases at V and 2 bases at J, with 13 bases in the middle. The CDR3 has 15 residues. CDR3 in amino acids: CASSLNRAGNQPQHF. The CDR3, as DNA: TGTGCCAGCAGTCTAAACAGGGCGGGCAATCAGCCCCAGCATTTT.

In this sample, this clonotype turned up many times. The V gene is TRBV7-2, the J gene TRBJ2-6; possible D gene TRBD1, 6 bases. V lost 1 base, J lost 0 bases, and 10 bases lay in between. The length of the CDR3 is 17 residues. The V gene's germline CDR1 is SGHTA and CDR2 FQGNSA. CDR3 DNA: TGTGCCAGCAGCTTAGGCAGGGGAATCTCTGGGGCCAACGTCCTGACTTTC. It specifies CASSLGRGISGANVLTF.

This clonotype was recorded a few times. The J gene is TRBJ1-3, the V gene TRBV11-2; 9 bases match TRBD1. V lost 1 base to trimming and J lost 0 bases; unmatched junction nucleotides: 10. The CDR3 totals 19 residues. CDR1 and CDR2 (germline): SGHAT, FQNNGV. In nucleotides, the CDR3 is TGTGCCAGCAGCTTAGGATGGGACAGGGTTGGCTACTCTGGAAACACCATATATTTT. Translation: CASSLGWDRVGYSGNTIYF.

This clonotype was seen at least ten times. The chain employs TRBV27 and TRBJ1-1, with D perhaps matching TRBD1 (5 bases). The CDR3 loop spans 15 amino acids. Germline CDR1 MNHEY, CDR2 SMNVEV (reference sequence). Deletions cut 6 bases from V and 4 bases from J, with 18 bases between. CDR3 nucleotides: TGTGCCAGCAGCGGATGGGGGGTTGCTGGCACTGAAGCTTTCTTT. It encodes CASSGWGVAGTEAFF.

This clonotype was recorded a few times. The chain employs TRBV18 and TRBJ1-5; no definite D call. This CDR3 is built from 14 residues. Germline V gene data show CDR1 as KGHSH and CDR2 as LQKENI. Trimming cost V 8 bases and J 1 base, with 12 bases left between them. The CDR3 reads CASSSLGSNQPQHF. The DNA for the CDR3 is TGTGCCAGCAGTTCCCTGGGGAGCAATCAGCCCCAGCATTTT. Combining the CDR3 with reference TRBV18 and TRBJ1-5 gives the whole variable domain NAGVMQNPRHLVRRRGQEARLRCSPMKGHSHVYWYRQLPEEGLKFMVYLQKENIIDESGMPKERFSAEFPKEGPSILRIQQVVRGDSAAYFCASSSLGSNQPQHFGDGTRLSIL.